Presented here are 18 T cell receptor beta chains from one specimen sequenced in a study of T cells in Graves' hyperthyroidism and ophthalmopathy. The CDR3 regions of TCR beta were amplified from RNA transcripts. The primer set for the first-round RT-PCR of the TCR CDR3 was HTBI. Each CDR3 protein gets one entry after TCRdb re-called the multiplex PCR reads with MiXCR. The profile shows roughly 660,000 distinct CDR3 sequences, roughly 17% of them singletons. Sequencing was performed on blood. Receptors were obtained from a man between 45 and 60 years old with Graves' hyperthyroidism.

This clonotype was found many times. The chain combines TRBV6-4 with TRBJ2-1; 7 bases map to TRBD2. The CDR3 consists of 15 residues. Germline V CDR1 and CDR2: MRHNA, SNTAGT. Trimming removed 0 bases from V and 2 bases from J; junction bases left unmatched: 1. The CDR3 sequence: CASSDSAGAYNEQFF. DNA of the CDR3: TGTGCCAGCAGTGACTCTGCGGGAGCCTACAATGAGCAGTTCTTC.

In its sample, this clonotype was seen many times. V is TRBV29-1 and J is TRBJ2-5; 11 nucleotides match TRBD1. Germline loops: CDR1 SQVTM, CDR2 ANQGSEA. Trimming at V came to 4 bases and at J to 5 bases, leaving 9 bases not matched to a gene. There are 15 residues in the CDR3. CDR3: CSVGSGTGGLETQYF. The CDR3, as DNA: TGCAGCGTTGGATCCGGGACAGGGGGACTGGAGACCCAGTACTTC.

The chain has TRBV2 and TRBJ1-4; D possibly corresponds to TRBD1 (6 bases). V was trimmed by 3 bases and J by 7 bases, leaving 15 bases between them. The CDR3 has 15 amino acids. Germline lookup yields CDR1 SNHLY and CDR2 FYNNEI. CDR3 sequence (DNA): TGTGCCAGCAGTGAGATACAGGGCGCAAGTGAAAAACTGTTTTTT. This sequence encodes CASSEIQGASEKLFF.

CDR3 amino acids: CASSQDVGQKIYGYTF. The CDR3 DNA reads as TGCGCCAGCAGCCAAGATGTGGGGCAGAAAATTTATGGCTACACCTTC. The J gene is TRBJ1-2, the V gene TRBV4-1; D may be TRBD1 (5 bases). Per the germline V gene, CDR1 is MGHRA and CDR2 is YSYEKL. Trimming pared 0 bases from V and 5 bases from J, leaving 16 bases between. This CDR3 is 16 amino acids long.

This clonotype was found many times. V usage is TRBV2 and J usage is TRBJ2-5, with 10 bases fitting TRBD2. This CDR3 has 14 amino acids. Germline V CDR1 and CDR2: SNHLY, FYNNEI. V lost 8 bases to trimming and J lost 2 bases; unmatched junction nucleotides: 5. CDR3 DNA sequence: TGTGCCAGCGGTTGGACTAGCGGACAAGAGACCCAGTACTTC. As protein: CASGWTSGQETQYF. The whole variable domain, filled in from reference TRBV2 and TRBJ2-5, reads EPEVTQTPSHQVTQMGQEVILRCVPISNHLYFYWYRQILGQKVEFLVSFYNNEISEKSEIFDDQFSVERPDGSNFTLKIRSTKLEDSAMYFCASGWTSGQETQYFGPGTRLLVL.

This clonotype occurred a few times. The rearrangement joins TRBV3-1 to TRBJ2-7; 8 bases align to TRBD2. The CDR3 contains 14 residues. The junction had 3 bases not matched to a gene; V was cut back by 3 bases and J by 2 bases. CDR1 and CDR2 (germline): LGHDT, YNNKEL (reference sequence). Here the CDR3 DNA reads TGTGCCAGCAGCCAGTCTAGCGGGCCCTACGAGCAGTACTTC. It is translated as CASSQSSGPYEQYF.

The chain couples TRBV30 to TRBJ2-7; 7 bases are shared with TRBD2. The CDR3 runs 17 residues. The V gene end was trimmed by 0 bases and the J gene end by 3 bases; junction bases not matched to a gene: 14. CDR1 is GTSNPN and CDR2 is SVGIG in the germline V gene (reference sequence). DNA for the CDR3: TGTGCCTGGAGTGTACAGGTCTTAGCGGGCGGGTACTACGAGCAGTACTTC. It codes for CAWSVQVLAGGYYEQYF.

This clonotype has a count of ten or more. This chain connects TRBV12-3 or TRBV12-4 to TRBJ2-5; D call uncertain. The ends were cut back, 0 bases at V and 5 bases at J, with 10 bases in the middle. The CDR3 is 14 amino acids. This CDR3 reads CASSLASFQETQYF. In DNA, the CDR3 is TGTGCCAGCAGTTTAGCTAGCTTCCAGGAGACCCAGTACTTC.

This clonotype was picked up one time. The chain recombines TRBV5-1 with TRBJ2-7, with D possibly being TRBD1 (5 bases). Germline V lookup: CDR1 SGHRS, CDR2 YFSETQ. The CDR3 runs 14 residues. With 5 bases removed from V and 6 bases from J, the gap between germline ends came to 18 bases. In DNA form, the CDR3 reads TGCGCCAGCAGTCTAAGCCGTCAGGGCAGCGAGCAGTACTTC. Translation gives CASSLSRQGSEQYF.

Many counts were recorded for this clonotype. The chain joins TRBV28 to TRBJ2-1; 10 nucleotides align to TRBD2. V trimming: 8 bases; J trimming: 6 bases; junction bases outside the gene matches: 10. Germline V gene sequence: CDR1 MDHEN, CDR2 SYDVKM. CDR3 length: 15 amino acids. This chain's CDR3 is CASSAPASGSNEQFF. As DNA, the CDR3 is TGTGCCAGCTCCGCCCCCGCTAGCGGGAGCAATGAGCAGTTCTTC.

Ten or more counts support this clonotype. The V and J genes are TRBV24-1 and TRBJ2-2; 8 bases fit TRBD2. The CDR3 is 15 residues long. In germline, CDR1 is KGHDR, CDR2 SFDVKD. V lost 7 bases and J lost 0; bases outside the gene matches: 3. The CDR3 region has the DNA TGTGCCACCAGGTCAGCGGGGGCGAACACCGGGGAGCTGTTTTTT. This codes for CATRSAGANTGELFF.

The chain recombines TRBV20-1 with TRBJ2-2; the match to TRBD2 covers 13 bases. The J segment lost 0 bases and the V segment lost 6 bases, leaving 10 bases of the junction unmatched. The CDR3 is made up of 18 amino acids. Germline CDR1 reads DFQATT; CDR2 reads SNEGSKA (reference sequence). CDR3 sequence (DNA): TGCAGTGCCGCGACTAGCGGGGGGATCGGGACGAACACCGGGGAGCTGTTTTTT. This sequence encodes CSAATSGGIGTNTGELFF.

The chain couples TRBV6-1 to TRBJ2-6; perhaps TRBD2 as D (6 bases). In germline, CDR1 is MNHNS, CDR2 SASEGT. CDR3 length: 16 amino acids. Trimming removed 7 bases from V and 3 bases from J, with 16 bases in between. DNA for the CDR3: TGTGCCAGCACCATCAAGTGGGGAGGTGGGGCCAACGTCCTGACTTTC. The encoded protein is CASTIKWGGGANVLTF.

This clonotype has at least ten counts. The chain carries TRBV28 and TRBJ1-3; 12 bases align to TRBD1. Germline V gene sequence: CDR1 MDHEN, CDR2 SYDVKM. This CDR3 contains 18 residues. V gave up 3 bases and J gave up 4 bases; unmatched junction bases: 10. The DNA of the CDR3 is TGTGCCAGCAGTTTTACGGGACAGGGGGCTTGGGGCGGAAACACCATATATTTT. It codes for CASSFTGQGAWGGNTIYF.

This clonotype occurred a few times. CDR3 sequence (DNA): TGTGCCAGCAGTGAGGAGATCAATCAGCCCCAGCATTTT. It codes for CASSEEINQPQHF. The J gene is TRBJ1-5, the V gene TRBV2; no clear D gene. The CDR3 is made up of 13 amino acids. Germline CDR1 is SNHLY and CDR2 is FYNNEI. The ends were cut back, 3 bases at V and 3 bases at J, with 6 bases in the middle.

J is TRBJ2-5 and V is TRBV24-1; D remains unclear. There are 12 residues in the CDR3. Trimming pared 4 bases from V and 4 bases from J, leaving 6 bases between. Germline assignment: CDR1 KGHDR and CDR2 SFDVKD. The CDR3 DNA reads as TGTGCCACCAGTGACCCGACAGAGACCCAGTACTTC. This codes for CATSDPTETQYF.

V usage is TRBV5-5 and J usage is TRBJ1-5; D gene ambiguous. The CDR3 is 16 residues long. The V and J ends lost 1 base and 0 bases respectively, with 11 bases between them. Germline values: CDR1 SGHKS, CDR2 YYEKEE (reference sequence). CDR3 loop: CASSLRSAGSNQPQHF. DNA for the CDR3: TGTGCCAGCAGCTTGAGGTCAGCTGGTAGCAATCAGCCCCAGCATTTT.

This clonotype showed up many times. This rearrangement joins TRBV10-3 to TRBJ2-3; 11 bases line up with TRBD2. The CDR3 has 15 residues. With V trimmed by 10 bases and J by 0 bases, 6 bases remained unmatched. Germline V gives CDR1 ENHRY, CDR2 SYGVKD. Here the CDR3 DNA reads TGTGCCACCCTAGCGGGAGGAACTAGCACAGATACGCAGTATTTT. Protein sequence: CATLAGGTSTDTQYF.